Presented here are 20 T cell receptor beta chains from one specimen sequenced in a study of T cell responses to AZD1222 COVID-19 vaccine. Method: immunoSEQ multiplex PCR; TCRdb's copy keeps in-frame clones and lacks some. This table holds 120,000 or so clones, 93% found once. The sequences come from peripheral blood, collected 28 days after the second AZD1222 dose. These receptor sequences come from an adult who received the AZD1222 COVID-19 vaccine.

The chain links TRBV5-6 to TRBJ1-3; D is ambiguous. This CDR3 is built from 12 residues. Between the trimmed V and J ends, which lost 0 bases and 7 bases, there was a span of 5 bases. Germline CDR1 SGHDT, CDR2 YYEEEE. CDR3 residues: CASSLERNTIYF. In DNA form, the CDR3 reads TGTGCCAGCAGCTTGGAACGGAACACCATATATTTT.

The genes are TRBV21-1 and TRBJ1-2; the D call in the table, TRBD1, was not verified against the DNA. TRBV21-1 is reported as a pseudogene. This CDR3 contains 18 residues. CDR3 sequence (DNA): TGTGCCAGCAGCAAAGGGGGAAGGGACAGGGGGCCCTACTATGGCTACACCTTC. Amino acids: CASSKGGRDRGPYYGYTF.

CDR3 protein: CASMKLAGGNTGELFF. In DNA form, the CDR3 reads TGCGCCAGCATGAAACTAGCGGGGGGTAACACCGGGGAGCTGTTTTTT. The chain employs TRBV4-1 and TRBJ2-2, with 12 bases aligning to TRBD2. CDR3 length equals 16 residues. Germline trimming cut 7 bases from V and 2 bases from J; bases unmatched to any gene: 5. Germline V lookup: CDR1 MGHRA, CDR2 YSYEKL.

In DNA form, the CDR3 reads TGCGCCAGCAGCCAAGATAGGACAGAGACCCAGTACTTC. The encoded protein is CASSQDRTETQYF. The genes are TRBV4-3 and TRBJ2-5; D not certain. The CDR3 length is 13 residues. V was pared by 0 bases and J by 4 bases, with 6 bases between. Germline V CDR1 and CDR2: LGHNA, YSLEER.

The chain couples TRBV11-3 to TRBJ2-1, with D possibly matching TRBD2 (6 bases). Germline assignment: CDR1 SGHNT and CDR2 YENEEA. The V and J ends lost 5 bases and 4 bases respectively, with 12 bases between them. The CDR3 totals 14 residues. The CDR3 here is CASSPRRGYNEQFF. CDR3 in DNA: TGTGCCAGCAGCCCCCGGCGGGGATACAATGAGCAGTTCTTC.

This sequence joins TRBV27 and TRBJ1-1, with D unclear. The CDR3 sequence is 16 residues long. Germline assignment: CDR1 MNHEY and CDR2 SMNVEV (reference sequence). Trimming removed 1 base at V and 1 base at J, with 13 bases between. In nucleotides, the CDR3 is TGTGCCAGCAGTTTATTCCCCCTAAGGGAGAACACTGAAGCTTTCTTT. It yields the protein CASSLFPLRENTEAFF.

The V and J genes are TRBV10-3 and TRBJ2-7, with TRBD1 matching 12 bases. Germline assignment: CDR1 ENHRY and CDR2 SYGVKD. This CDR3 has 15 residues. J was trimmed by 4 bases and V by 3 bases; bases with no gene match: 4. CDR3 region: CAISDRDRGLYEQYF. CDR3 DNA sequence: TGTGCCATCAGTGACCGGGACAGGGGGCTATACGAGCAGTACTTC.

The chain joins TRBV5-4 to TRBJ1-6; D gene uncertain. Germline values: CDR1 SGHNT, CDR2 YYREEE (reference sequence). This CDR3 contains 16 residues. Trimming removed 0 bases at V and 7 bases at J, with 14 bases between. The CDR3 DNA sequence: TGTGCCAGCAGCTTGGGCCACCAGTTCCCCAATTCACCCCTCCACTTT. It codes for CASSLGHQFPNSPLHF.

The CDR3 DNA reads TGTGCCAGCAGAATCGGGATAAACACTGAAGCTTTCTTT. Translated, it gives CASRIGINTEAFF. J is TRBJ1-1 and V is TRBV27; D remains unclear. The CDR3 runs 13 residues. Trimming pared 6 bases from V and 2 bases from J, leaving 10 bases between. The germline CDR1 and CDR2 sequences are MNHEY and SMNVEV (reference sequence).

The chain is built from TRBV6-1 and TRBJ1-3; D is ambiguous. The V gene's germline CDR1 is MNHNS and CDR2 SASEGT. V gave up 4 bases and J gave up 0 bases, with 13 bases separating them. The CDR3 covers 16 residues. Here the CDR3 reads CASSAPGSRSGNTIYF. The CDR3 DNA sequence: TGTGCCAGCAGTGCACCAGGTTCACGCTCTGGAAACACCATATATTTT.

This rearrangement joins TRBV21-1 to TRBJ2-6; the table calls TRBD1, which could not be checked here. TRBV21-1 is recorded as a pseudogene. CDR3 length equals 15 residues. The CDR3 region is CASSKQGTRANVLTF. CDR3 DNA: TGTGCCAGCAGCAAACAGGGTACAAGGGCCAACGTCCTGACTTTC.

The chain combines TRBV5-5 with TRBJ1-6, with a tentative D call TRBD1 (5 bases). Trimming took off 0 bases at V and 10 bases at J, with 11 bases between the two ends. Germline loops: CDR1 SGHKS, CDR2 YYEKEE (reference sequence). This CDR3 has 14 amino acids. CDR3 loop: CASSLAGRDSPLHF. In DNA form, the CDR3 reads TGTGCCAGCAGCTTGGCTGGCAGGGACTCACCCCTCCACTTT.

The rearrangement joins TRBV7-9 to TRBJ2-5, with D perhaps TRBD2 (7 bases). Trimming shortened V by 0 bases and J by 2 bases, and 10 bases separated the two germline ends. The CDR3 is 15 amino acids. CDR1 is SEHNR and CDR2 is FQNEAQ in the germline V gene (reference sequence). CDR3 in amino acids: CASSLARGGQETQYF. DNA for the CDR3: TGTGCCAGCAGCTTAGCTAGGGGGGGGCAAGAGACCCAGTACTTC. Supplemented by reference TRBV7-9 and TRBJ2-5, the full variable domain reads DTGVSQNPRHKITKRGQNVTFRCDPISEHNRLYWYRQTLGQGPEFLTYFQNEAQLEKSRLLSDRFSAERPKGSFSTLEIQRTEQGDSAMYLCASSLARGGQETQYFGPGTRLLVL.

The V call is TRBV18, the J call TRBJ2-3; 8 nucleotides line up with TRBD2. V trimming: 3 bases; J trimming: 4 bases; junction bases outside the gene matches: 6. Germline lookup yields CDR1 KGHSH and CDR2 LQKENI. The CDR3 consists of 15 residues. The DNA for the CDR3 is TGTGCCAGCTCACCTCCGGCGGGGGGCCCAGATACGCAGTATTTT. Amino acids: CASSPPAGGPDTQYF.

The DNA of the CDR3 is TGCGCCAACAGGGACGCCCGATCTATCCCGGAGACCCAGTACTTC. Translating gives CANRDARSIPETQYF. This chain links TRBV5-1 with TRBJ2-5; the D gene is possibly TRBD1 (6 bases). V was pared by 9 bases and J by 5 bases, with 23 bases between. The germline V gene encodes CDR1 SGHRS and CDR2 YFSETQ. The CDR3 loop spans 15 amino acids.

This clone was observed a handful of times. The chain recombines TRBV10-2 with TRBJ1-2; D possibly corresponds to TRBD1 (6 bases). The V end lost 0 bases, the J end lost 4 bases, and 9 bases lay between the germline ends. The CDR3 consists of 14 residues. Germline-derived CDR1 and CDR2 are WSHSY and SAAADI. The CDR3 bases are TGCGCCAGCAGTGAGTCGCAGGGGCCCTATGGCTACACCTTC. This codes for CASSESQGPYGYTF.

The chain links TRBV30 to TRBJ2-3; 9 positions agree with TRBD2. The CDR3 has 14 amino acids. From germline, CDR1 is GTSNPN and CDR2 SVGIG (reference sequence). The V and J ends lost 3 bases and 2 bases, in that order; junction bases with no gene match: 3. The CDR3 DNA reads TGTGCCTGGAGGCTAGCGGGAATCACAGATACGCAGTATTTT. Translation: CAWRLAGITDTQYF.

The J gene is TRBJ2-4, the V gene TRBV6-5, with a possible D match to TRBD1 (6 bases). Germline V gene data show CDR1 as MNHEY and CDR2 as SVGAGI. Trimming shortened V by 2 bases and J by 5 bases, and 10 bases separated the two germline ends. The CDR3 extends over 14 amino acids. In DNA, the CDR3 is TGTGCCAGCAGTTACGGGGGCGCCCAAAACATTCAGTACTTC. It codes for CASSYGGAQNIQYF.

The chain carries TRBV19 and TRBJ1-1; a weak D match, TRBD1 (5 bases). Germline CDR1 and CDR2: LNHDA and SQIVND (reference sequence). The CDR3 totals 12 residues. Trimming stripped 2 bases from V and 10 bases from J, with 11 bases between. The CDR3 reads CASSIHQGRAFF. CDR3 DNA sequence: TGTGCCAGTAGTATACATCAGGGAAGAGCTTTCTTT.

The chain couples TRBV25-1 to TRBJ1-2, with D maybe TRBD1 (6 bases). There are 15 residues in the CDR3. Per the germline V gene, CDR1 is MGHDK and CDR2 is SYGVNS. V was clipped by 0 bases and J by 5 bases, with 13 bases between them. The CDR3, as DNA: TGTGCCAGCAGTGAATATGTGTCACAGGGTTATGGCTACACCTTC. Translated, it gives CASSEYVSQGYGYTF.